This T cell receptor (beta chain) was sequenced for a study of blood T cell repertoires in COVID-19. Study context: Italy, Spain and the United States were the sources of the convalescent and acute COVID-19 samples. The analysed material was cDNA or gDNA that came from T cells, B-cell-depleted T cells, or PBMCs.

In the authors' methods: By means of reference gene primer amplification, nucleated cell counts were estimated. Some clones are missing from TCRdb's copy, which holds only in-frame ones; the method was immunoSEQ multiplex PCR. The V and J calls and clone size are taken from that table; D and trimming were inferred from the DNA. The sample shows under 130,000 clones, more than 75% of them seen only once. This clone is a singleton in its sample. V lost 6 bases, J lost 6 bases, and 11 bases stayed unmatched. CDR3 length: 16 residues. Looked up from germline, CDR1 is KGHSH and CDR2 is LQKENI. This clonotype was sampled from a human donor in a cohort sampled during active COVID-19. What was sequenced was peripheral blood. This chain joins TRBV18 and TRBJ2-1; 10 bases agree with TRBD2. The CDR3 reads CASSRLLAGPPNEQFF. CDR3 DNA: TGTGCCAGCTCGCGGTTACTAGCGGGGCCCCCCAATGAGCAGTTCTTC.